A selection of T cell receptor beta chains follows, all from one sample in a study of cytomegalovirus exposure and HLA in healthy donors. Assay used: immunoSEQ multiplex PCR; TCRdb lists only in-frame clones, some missing. The sample yields 120,000 or so clones, over 65% seen once. Sequencing input: PBMCs. All receptors come from a man aged 30 to 39 in good health and CMV-seronegative. The CDR3 runs from the conserved cysteine through the conserved F or W. Fields, in order: J gene, clone size, CDR3 length, V gene, CDR3 protein. Size values are once, few and many counts, or a class for expanded clones, and some rows have none.

TRBJ1-2 once 16 TRBV4-1 CASSQPTGTGLYGYTF
TRBJ2-7 few 14 TRBV5-1 CASSPGTGTDEQYF
TRBJ1-5 few 16 TRBV30 CAWTLQGQGDNQPQHF
TRBJ2-1 NA 12 TRBV10-3 CAISELSVEQFF
TRBJ1-1 few 14 TRBV25-1 CASRGTGVNTEAFF
TRBJ2-7 NA 16 TRBV7-2 CASRGGQRPSIAEQYF
TRBJ1-2 NA 16 TRBV7-2 CASRKQGVSGNYGYTF
TRBJ1-2 NA 14 TRBV11-2 CASSLAGREDGYTF
TRBJ1-1 NA 14 TRBV5-1 CASSIISLSTEAFF
TRBJ1-2 NA 13 TRBV2 CASSVGGNYGYTF
TRBJ1-5 NA 13 TRBV7-2 CASSLVSGRPQHF
NA NA 16 TRBV5-8 CASSLRLAGVHNEQYF
TRBJ2-1 few 15 TRBV4-2 CASSQESLGGHEQFF
TRBJ2-3 NA 17 TRBV5-4 CASSRPSTAGVADTQYF
TRBJ1-2 NA 15 TRBV5-6 CASSFYRDTDYGYTF
TRBJ1-6 NA 15 TRBV27 CASSSGQGANSPLHF
TRBJ2-3 few 14 TRBV5-1 CASSTTGVTDTQYF
TRBJ2-7 NA 15 TRBV2 CASSGGVGASYEQYF
TRBJ2-3 NA 11 TRBV5-1 CASWGEDTQYF
TRBJ2-2 few 12 TRBV7-6 CASKPITGELFF
TRBJ2-7 once 14 TRBV5-1 CASSTNPLTESEYF
TRBJ2-2 NA 13 TRBV29-1 CSVVIGRIGELFF
TRBJ1-5 NA 15 TRBV19 CASSIDLPPRQPQHF
TRBJ1-2 NA 16 TRBV7-9 CASSTKDRGRGYGYTF
TRBJ1-3 NA 14 TRBV6-5 CASSPGQGRNTIYF
TRBJ1-1 NA 15 TRBV5-1 CASSLARGLETEAFF
TRBJ1-1 NA 13 TRBV21-1 CASRLKSGTEAFF
TRBJ1-1 NA 14 TRBV18 CASSPQGLATEAFF
TRBJ2-5 NA 14 TRBV30 CAWSFGGAGETQYF
TRBJ2-1 NA 15 TRBV7-9 CASSSDGRVDNEQFF
TRBJ2-7 NA 11 TRBV6-6 CASSTVYEQYF
TRBJ1-3 NA 14 TRBV28 CASSTGGPGNTIYF
TRBJ1-5 NA 14 TRBV19 CATMSTGLNQPQHF
TRBJ2-3 NA 16 TRBV4-2 CASSQEGQGVSDTQYF
TRBJ1-3 NA 16 TRBV6-5 CASSYRTGYSGNTIYF
TRBJ2-7 few 15 TRBV18 CASSPPSTAAYEQYF
TRBJ1-3 NA 17 TRBV7-2 CASSLAPQTGERNTIYF
TRBJ2-6 NA 18 TRBV5-6 CASSLAASGHSGANVLTF
TRBJ1-2 few 15 TRBV4-3 CASSQAWEGAAGYTF
TRBJ1-2 NA 17 TRBV25-1 CASSEGITEQGANGYTF
TRBJ2-2 few 16 TRBV5-4 CASSLYGGPITGELFF
TRBJ2-7 NA 15 TRBV19 CASSIGLASGYEQYF
TRBJ1-4 few 12 TRBV30 CAWSVLGEKLFF
TRBJ2-1 NA 15 TRBV18 CASSPTGPYGNEQFF
TRBJ1-2 NA 15 TRBV28 CASSSPQGRNYGYTF
TRBJ1-5 NA 15 TRBV28 CASSLVGPDNQPQHF
TRBJ2-1 NA 14 TRBV6-5 CASSRTGAPNEQFF
TRBJ2-1 few 15 TRBV11-3 CASSREGQFHNEQFF
TRBJ2-7 NA 14 TRBV28 CASSIGLAGDEQYF
TRBJ2-2 NA 17 TRBV7-8 CAGGDLWLFSAHGELFF
TRBJ1-3 NA 15 TRBV19 CASSILTSSGNTIYF
TRBJ2-7 once 15 TRBV5-1 CASSLTRARGGEQYF
NA NA 16 TRBV18 CASSPLVSGGAYEQYF
TRBJ2-3 NA 16 TRBV11-1 CASSLNLAGGTDTQYF
TRBJ1-5 NA 18 TRBV7-9 CASSLNPQGAFSNQPQHF
TRBJ2-7 NA 15 TRBV7-2 CASSIPGQGSYEQYF
TRBJ2-5 NA 14 TRBV12-5 CASGLGGHEETQYF
TRBJ2-7 NA 13 TRBV4-1 CASSTPGAPEQYF